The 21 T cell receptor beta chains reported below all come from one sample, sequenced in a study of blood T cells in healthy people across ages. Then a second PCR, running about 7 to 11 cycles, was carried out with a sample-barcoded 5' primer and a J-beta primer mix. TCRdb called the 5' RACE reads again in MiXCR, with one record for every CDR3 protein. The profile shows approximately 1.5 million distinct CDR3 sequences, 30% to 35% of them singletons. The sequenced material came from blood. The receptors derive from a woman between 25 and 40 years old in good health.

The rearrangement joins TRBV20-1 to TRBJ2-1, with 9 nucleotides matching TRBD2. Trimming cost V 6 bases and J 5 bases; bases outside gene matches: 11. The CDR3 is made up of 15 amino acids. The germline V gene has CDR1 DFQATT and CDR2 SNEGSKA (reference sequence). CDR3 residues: CSARRGAGGNNEQFF. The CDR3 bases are TGCAGTGCCCGACGTGGCGCGGGGGGGAACAATGAGCAGTTCTTC.

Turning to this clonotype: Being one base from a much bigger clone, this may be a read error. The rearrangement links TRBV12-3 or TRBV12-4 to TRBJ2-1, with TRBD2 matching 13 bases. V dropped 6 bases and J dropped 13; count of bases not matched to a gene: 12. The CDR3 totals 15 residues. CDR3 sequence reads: CASRLLAGGPETQFF. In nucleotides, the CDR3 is TGTGCCAGCAGACTACTAGCGGGGGGGCCAGAGACCCAGTTCTTC.

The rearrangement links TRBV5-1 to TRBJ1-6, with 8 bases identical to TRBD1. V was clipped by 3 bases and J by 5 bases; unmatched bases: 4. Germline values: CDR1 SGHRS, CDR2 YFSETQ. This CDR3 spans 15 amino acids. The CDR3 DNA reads TGCGCCAGCAGCTCAGGGACAGGCAATAATTCACCCCTCCACTTT. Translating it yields CASSSGTGNNSPLHF.

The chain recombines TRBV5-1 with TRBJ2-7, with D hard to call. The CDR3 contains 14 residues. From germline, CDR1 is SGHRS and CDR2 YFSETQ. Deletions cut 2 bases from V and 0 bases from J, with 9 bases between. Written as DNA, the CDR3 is TGCGCCAGCAGCTTCGCCGGGTTCTCCTACGAGCAGTACTTC. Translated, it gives CASSFAGFSYEQYF. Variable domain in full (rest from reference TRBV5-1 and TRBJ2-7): KAGVTQTPRYLIKTRGQQVTLSCSPISGHRSVSWYQQTPGQGLQFLFEYFSETQRNKGNFPGRFSGRQFSNSRSEMNVSTLELGDSALYLCASSFAGFSYEQYFGPGTRLTVT.

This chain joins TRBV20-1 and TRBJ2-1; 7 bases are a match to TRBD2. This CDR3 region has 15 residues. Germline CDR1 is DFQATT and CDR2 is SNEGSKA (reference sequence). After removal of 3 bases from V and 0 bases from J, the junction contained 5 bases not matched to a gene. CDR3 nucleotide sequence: TGCAGTGCTAGCGGATCTAGCGGCTCCTACAATGAGCAGTTCTTC. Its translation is CSASGSSGSYNEQFF.

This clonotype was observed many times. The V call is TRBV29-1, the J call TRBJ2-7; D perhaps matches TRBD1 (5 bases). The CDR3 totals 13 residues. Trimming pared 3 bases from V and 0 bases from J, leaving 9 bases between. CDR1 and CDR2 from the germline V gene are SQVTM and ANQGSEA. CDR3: CSVDRVSSYEQYF. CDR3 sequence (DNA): TGCAGCGTTGACAGGGTGAGCTCCTACGAGCAGTACTTC.

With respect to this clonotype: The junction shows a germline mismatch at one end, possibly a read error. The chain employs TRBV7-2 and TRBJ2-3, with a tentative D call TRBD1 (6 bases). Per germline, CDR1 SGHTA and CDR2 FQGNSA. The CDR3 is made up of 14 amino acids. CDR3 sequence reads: CAGSLKGGSLTQYF. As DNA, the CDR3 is TGTGCCGGCAGCCTGAAAGGGGGAAGCCTTACGCAGTATTTT.

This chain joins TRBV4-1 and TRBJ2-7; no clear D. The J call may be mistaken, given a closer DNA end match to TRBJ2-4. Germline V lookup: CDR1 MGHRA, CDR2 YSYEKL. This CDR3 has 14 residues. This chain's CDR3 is CASSQEETLAIQYF. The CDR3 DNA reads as TGCGCCAGCAGCCAAGAGGAGACATTGGCCATTCAGTACTTC.

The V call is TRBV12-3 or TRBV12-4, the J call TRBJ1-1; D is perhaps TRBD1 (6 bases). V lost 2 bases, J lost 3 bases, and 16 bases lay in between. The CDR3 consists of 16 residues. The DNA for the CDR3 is TGTGCCAGCAGTTTACACACAGGGCGGGAGGACACTGAAGCTTTCTTT. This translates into CASSLHTGREDTEAFF.

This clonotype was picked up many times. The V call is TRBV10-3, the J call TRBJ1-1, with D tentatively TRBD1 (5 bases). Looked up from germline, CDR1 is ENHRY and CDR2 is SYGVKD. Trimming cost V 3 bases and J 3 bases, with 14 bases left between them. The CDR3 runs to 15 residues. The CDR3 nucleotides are TGTGCCATCAGTGACCCCCCCGGGGCGGACACTGAAGCTTTCTTT. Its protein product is CAISDPPGADTEAFF.

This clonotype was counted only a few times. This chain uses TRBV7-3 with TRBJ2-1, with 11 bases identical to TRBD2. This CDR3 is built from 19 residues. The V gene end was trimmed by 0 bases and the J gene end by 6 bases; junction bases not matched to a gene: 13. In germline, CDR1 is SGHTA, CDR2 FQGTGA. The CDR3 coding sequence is TGTGCCAGCAGCTTAACGTCTAGCGGGGGGACGATTGGTCGCAATGAGCAGTTCTTC. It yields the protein CASSLTSSGGTIGRNEQFF.

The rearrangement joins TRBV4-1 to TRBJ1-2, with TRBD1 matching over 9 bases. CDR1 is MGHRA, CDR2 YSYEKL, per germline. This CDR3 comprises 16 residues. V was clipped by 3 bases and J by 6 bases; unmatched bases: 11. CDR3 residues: CASSQANRGPGNGYTF. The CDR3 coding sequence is TGCGCCAGCAGCCAGGCTAACAGGGGGCCGGGAAATGGCTACACCTTC.

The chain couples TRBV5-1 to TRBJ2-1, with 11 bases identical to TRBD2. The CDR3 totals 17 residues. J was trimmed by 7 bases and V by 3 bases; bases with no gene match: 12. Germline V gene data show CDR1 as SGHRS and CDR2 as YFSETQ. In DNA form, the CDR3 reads TGCGCCAGCAGCTCATTACCCGGGACTAGCGGTCGGAATGAGCAGTTCTTC. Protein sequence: CASSSLPGTSGRNEQFF.

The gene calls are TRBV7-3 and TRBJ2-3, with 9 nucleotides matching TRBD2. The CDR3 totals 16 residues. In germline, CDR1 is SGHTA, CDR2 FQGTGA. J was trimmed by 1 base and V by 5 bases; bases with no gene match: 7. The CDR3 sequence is CASSPMAGGGTDTQYF. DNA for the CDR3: TGTGCCAGCAGCCCAATGGCGGGAGGGGGCACAGATACGCAGTATTTT.

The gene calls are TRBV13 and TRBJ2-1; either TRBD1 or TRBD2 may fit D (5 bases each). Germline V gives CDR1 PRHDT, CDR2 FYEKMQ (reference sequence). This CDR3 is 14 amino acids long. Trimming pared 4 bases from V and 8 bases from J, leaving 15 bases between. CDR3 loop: CASSYRGRGDEQFF. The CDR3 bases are TGTGCCAGCAGCTATCGAGGGCGAGGGGATGAGCAGTTCTTC.

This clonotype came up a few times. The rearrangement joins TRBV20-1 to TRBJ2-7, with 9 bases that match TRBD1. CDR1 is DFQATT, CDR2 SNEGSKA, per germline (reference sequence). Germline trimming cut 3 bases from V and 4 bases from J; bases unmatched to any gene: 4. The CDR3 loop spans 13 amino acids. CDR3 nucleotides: TGCAGTGCTAGCGACAGGGGGAATTACGAGCAGTACTTC. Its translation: CSASDRGNYEQYF.

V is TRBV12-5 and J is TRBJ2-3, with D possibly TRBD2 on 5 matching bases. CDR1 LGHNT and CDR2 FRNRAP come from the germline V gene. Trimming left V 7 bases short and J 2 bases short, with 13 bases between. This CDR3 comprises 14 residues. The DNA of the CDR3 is TGTGCTAGTGCCCTGGGTAGCGTCACAGATACGCAGTATTTT. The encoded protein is CASALGSVTDTQYF.

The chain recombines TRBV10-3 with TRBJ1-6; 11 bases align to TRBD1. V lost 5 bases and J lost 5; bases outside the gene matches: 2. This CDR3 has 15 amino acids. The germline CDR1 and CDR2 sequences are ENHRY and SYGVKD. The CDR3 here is CAISWGQGDNSPLHF. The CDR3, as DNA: TGTGCCATCAGTTGGGGACAGGGGGATAATTCACCCCTCCACTTT.

The CDR3 region is CASSKELDLSYEQYF. Written as DNA, the CDR3 is TGTGCCAGCAGCAAAGAGCTAGATTTGAGCTACGAGCAGTACTTC. The gene calls are TRBV21-1 and TRBJ2-5. The J call may not be correct, given that the DNA end is closer to TRBJ2-7. TRBV21-1 is a pseudogene locus. This CDR3 contains 15 residues.

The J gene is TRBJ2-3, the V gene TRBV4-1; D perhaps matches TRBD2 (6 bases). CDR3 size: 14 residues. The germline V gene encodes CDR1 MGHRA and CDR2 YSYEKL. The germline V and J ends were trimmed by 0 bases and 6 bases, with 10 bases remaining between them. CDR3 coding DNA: TGCGCCAGCAGCCAAGAAGGAGGGAAGGATACGCAGTATTTT. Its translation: CASSQEGGKDTQYF.

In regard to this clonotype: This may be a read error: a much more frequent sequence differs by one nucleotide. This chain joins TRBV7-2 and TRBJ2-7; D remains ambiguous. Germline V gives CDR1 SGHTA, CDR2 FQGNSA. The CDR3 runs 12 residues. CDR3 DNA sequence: TGTGCCAGCAGCTTAGGTCTCTACGCGCAGTACTTC. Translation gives CASSLGLYAQYF.